This T cell receptor (beta chain) was observed in a study of blood T cell repertoires in COVID-19. Overall study context: The cDNA or gDNA used as material had been derived from T cells, B-cell-depleted T cells, or PBMCs.

Germline V gives CDR1 GTSNPN, CDR2 SVGIG (reference sequence). V lost 2 bases, J lost 3 bases, and 8 bases stayed unmatched. The CDR3 spans 16 residues. Profiled with immunoSEQ multiplex PCR; TCRdb holds only in-frame clones, not every one. Of 100,000 to 120,000 clones listed, roughly 76% were seen once; the top ten hold approximately 9%. The receptor was isolated from a woman aged 70-85 years with acute or convalescent COVID-19. The chain recombines TRBV30 with TRBJ1-5, with 9 bases fitting TRBD1. Specimen: peripheral blood. The DNA for the CDR3 is TGTGCCTGGAGTTCCGGGACAGGGAACTTCAATCAGCCCCAGCATTTT. Encoded protein: CAWSSGTGNFNQPQHF.